The 30 T cell receptor beta chains listed next were all sequenced from one sample in a study of T cells after yellow fever vaccination. TCRdb ran MiXCR on the 5' RACE reads and lists one entry per CDR3 protein. The sample shows around 310,000 distinct CDR3 sequences, 8.5% to 9% of them seen only once. Sequenced here: PBMCs, sampled on the day of the first yellow fever vaccination. These receptors originate from a young man who received the YFV17D yellow fever vaccine.

The rearrangement uses TRBV3-1 and TRBJ1-4; D possibly corresponds to TRBD1 (5 bases). The CDR3 totals 15 residues. V lost 4 bases and J 3 bases, leaving 12 bases between the germline ends. From germline, CDR1 is LGHDT and CDR2 YNNKEL (reference sequence). DNA for the CDR3: TGTGCCAGCAGCCCCTACAGGAGATCTAATGAAAAACTGTTTTTT. This translates into CASSPYRRSNEKLFF.

This clonotype occurred many times. This chain uses TRBV2 with TRBJ1-1, with D maybe TRBD1 (6 bases). Germline values: CDR1 SNHLY, CDR2 FYNNEI. Trimming cost V 2 bases and J 1 base, with 14 bases left between them. This CDR3 has 16 residues. The DNA of the CDR3 is TGTGCCAGCAGTGAAAGGGGGGGGGAAAAGAACACTGAAGCTTTCTTT. This gives the protein CASSERGGEKNTEAFF.

This chain connects TRBV9 to TRBJ1-2; D is perhaps TRBD1 (6 bases). Germline V gene sequence: CDR1 SGDLS, CDR2 YYNGEE. The CDR3 contains 19 residues. The germline V and J ends were trimmed by 0 bases and 6 bases, with 27 bases remaining between them. Here the CDR3 reads CASSVDGGTSGDSSDGYTF. CDR3 coding DNA: TGTGCCAGCAGCGTAGATGGCGGAACGTCAGGGGATTCCTCGGATGGCTACACCTTC.

The rearrangement uses TRBV7-2 and TRBJ2-5; 8 bases line up with TRBD2. V was pared by 2 bases and J by 5 bases, with 13 bases of the junction left unmatched. The germline gives CDR1 SGHTA, CDR2 FQGNSA. This CDR3 has 17 amino acids. CDR3 nucleotide sequence: TGTGCCAGCAGCTTATCGGAGCGGGGGCTCTTTGGGGAGACCCAGTACTTC. Translated, it gives CASSLSERGLFGETQYF. Based on the CDR3 plus reference TRBV7-2 and TRBJ2-5, the full variable domain is GAGVSQSPSNKVTEKGKDVELRCDPISGHTALYWYRQSLGQGLEFLIYFQGNSAPDKSGLPSDRFSAERTGGSVSTLTIQRTQQEDSAVYLCASSLSERGLFGETQYFGPGTRLLVL.

A few counts support this clonotype. The chain combines TRBV7-9 with TRBJ2-1, with a weak D call TRBD2 (7 bases). The CDR3 length is 15 residues. V was cut by 7 bases and J by 3 bases, with 16 bases left in between. CDR1 SEHNR and CDR2 FQNEAQ come from the germline V gene (reference sequence). CDR3 region: CASTRPGGGYNEQFF. The CDR3 DNA reads TGTGCCAGCACCCGACCGGGGGGCGGCTACAATGAGCAGTTCTTC.

This rearrangement joins TRBV5-4 to TRBJ2-1; 10 nucleotides line up with TRBD2. The length of the CDR3 is 14 residues. Germline loops: CDR1 SGHNT, CDR2 YYREEE (reference sequence). J was trimmed by 5 bases and V by 4 bases; bases with no gene match: 3. The CDR3 reads CASSPTSGDNEQFF. Written as DNA, the CDR3 is TGTGCCAGCAGCCCTACTAGCGGGGACAATGAGCAGTTCTTC.

This clonotype was picked up a small number of times. V gene TRBV5-8 combines with J gene TRBJ2-1, with TRBD2 identical over 7 bases. Germline CDR1 reads SGHTS; CDR2 reads YDEGEE. Trimming took 4 bases from V and 3 from J; bases not matched to a gene: 7. CDR3 size: 15 residues. This CDR3 is CASSPGTTFYNEQFF. The CDR3 coding sequence is TGTGCCAGCAGCCCTGGGACTACGTTCTACAATGAGCAGTTCTTC.

This clonotype has ten or more counts. This chain uses TRBV12-3 or TRBV12-4 with TRBJ2-1, with TRBD2 matching over 13 bases. This CDR3 region has 14 residues. V lost 8 bases to trimming and J lost 8 bases; unmatched junction nucleotides: 6. The CDR3 DNA reads as TGTGCCAGCGCACTAGCGGGGGGGCCCGATGAGCAGTTCTTC. This encodes CASALAGGPDEQFF.

This chain uses TRBV4-2 with TRBJ2-3; unclear D gene. The CDR3 consists of 15 residues. Germline CDR1 is LGHNA and CDR2 is YNFKEQ. Trimming pared 4 bases from V and 3 bases from J, leaving 14 bases between. As DNA, the CDR3 is TGTGCCAGCAGCCGAGTTGTCGCCTCAACAGATACGCAGTATTTT. This sequence encodes CASSRVVASTDTQYF.

The rearrangement uses TRBV11-2 and TRBJ2-2; maybe TRBD2 (5 bases). V lost 1 base and J 0 bases, leaving 9 bases between the germline ends. This CDR3 spans 16 amino acids. Germline V gene data show CDR1 as SGHAT and CDR2 as FQNNGV. The CDR3 nucleotides read TGTGCCAGCAGCTTAGGAGTCGGGACGAACACCGGGGAGCTGTTTTTT. This encodes CASSLGVGTNTGELFF.

The chain employs TRBV5-1 and TRBJ2-1, with 9 bases that match TRBD1. Germline CDR1 SGHRS, CDR2 YFSETQ. The CDR3 covers 15 residues. V lost 3 bases, J lost 5 bases, and 6 bases stayed unmatched. The CDR3 reads CASSWGDRDHNEQFF. CDR3 nucleotide sequence: TGCGCCAGCAGCTGGGGGGACAGGGACCACAATGAGCAGTTCTTC.

The chain is built from TRBV6-1 and TRBJ2-5; D ambiguous. V lost 1 base to trimming and J lost 7 bases, with 7 bases between them. Germline CDR1 MNHNS, CDR2 SASEGT. This CDR3 comprises 12 residues. CDR3 sequence: CASSEVSRTQYF. The CDR3 coding sequence is TGTGCCAGCAGTGAAGTAAGTCGGACCCAGTACTTC.

This clonotype showed up just a few times. V is TRBV4-3 and J is TRBJ1-1, with 7 bases that match TRBD1. V shed 6 bases, J shed 1 base, and the junction held 8 bases outside the gene matches. Germline CDR1 is LGHNA and CDR2 is YSLEER. The CDR3 extends over 15 amino acids. CDR3 sequence reads: CASSDRAGANTEAFF. In nucleotides, the CDR3 is TGCGCCAGCAGTGACAGGGCGGGGGCGAACACTGAAGCTTTCTTT.

This clonotype was seen ten or more times. The chain has TRBV11-3 and TRBJ1-2; the match to TRBD1 covers 9 bases. The V gene's germline CDR1 is SGHNT and CDR2 YENEEA. CDR3 length: 18 amino acids. V shed 1 base and J 7 bases; nucleotides not matched to a gene: 16. The CDR3 spells CASSLVPGQGSAEGGYTF. The CDR3 region has the DNA TGTGCCAGCAGCTTAGTACCGGGACAGGGTTCAGCCGAGGGTGGCTACACCTTC.

The chain employs TRBV6-5 and TRBJ2-1, with TRBD2 as a possible D gene (7 bases). V lost 1 base and J lost 3, with 10 bases in between. Germline lookup yields CDR1 MNHEY and CDR2 SVGAGI. The CDR3 length is 15 residues. Here the CDR3 DNA reads TGTGCCAGCAGTTACTGGGGGGGCAGCTACAATGAGCAGTTCTTC. It specifies CASSYWGGSYNEQFF.

In this sample, this clonotype turned up a few times. CDR3 in DNA: TGCGCCAGCAGCAACGCGTTAGCAGGTCAGCCCCAGCATTTT. This codes for CASSNALAGQPQHF. The chain carries TRBV4-3 and TRBJ1-5; D not certain. The V gene's germline CDR1 is LGHNA and CDR2 YSLEER. V gave up 5 bases and J gave up 6 bases, with 14 bases separating them. CDR3 length equals 14 residues.

The sample holds a few counts of this clonotype. The chain has TRBV7-9 and TRBJ2-7; D may be TRBD1 (6 bases). The germline CDR1 and CDR2 sequences are SEHNR and FQNEAQ (reference sequence). This CDR3 is built from 16 residues. V lost 5 bases to trimming and J lost 0 bases, with 17 bases between them. CDR3 protein: CASSPFSGQISYEQYF. The CDR3 DNA is TGTGCCAGCAGCCCTTTCTCCGGACAGATCTCCTACGAGCAGTACTTC.

This clonotype has a count of ten or more. This sequence joins TRBV12-3 or TRBV12-4 and TRBJ2-5; no definite D call. The CDR3 loop spans 12 amino acids. Trimming took 4 bases from V and 1 from J, leaving 4 bases between them. CDR3 sequence reads: CASSSSQETQYF. The CDR3 DNA reads as TGTGCCAGCAGTTCGAGCCAAGAGACCCAGTACTTC.

In its sample, this clonotype was seen a few times. V gene TRBV7-9 combines with J gene TRBJ2-5; 7 bases line up with TRBD2. This CDR3 spans 15 amino acids. Germline-derived CDR1 and CDR2 are SEHNR and FQNEAQ (reference sequence). With V trimmed by 5 bases and J by 4 bases, 10 bases remained unmatched. CDR3: CASSPFGGNAETQYF. The DNA of the CDR3 is TGTGCCAGCAGCCCTTTCGGGGGGAATGCAGAGACCCAGTACTTC.

The chain's CDR3 is CASSQRTGLPPYNEQFF. The DNA for the CDR3 is TGTGCCAGCAGCCAGCGCACGGGACTACCTCCCTACAATGAGCAGTTCTTC. This chain connects TRBV7-3 to TRBJ2-1; 7 bases fit TRBD2. This CDR3 is 17 amino acids long. Unmatched junction bases numbered 12, after V lost 5 bases and J lost 2 bases. Germline V gene lookup returns CDR1 SGHTA and CDR2 FQGTGA.

This clonotype was seen ten or more times. This chain uses TRBV5-1 with TRBJ2-7; D gene uncertain. In germline, CDR1 is SGHRS, CDR2 YFSETQ. The CDR3 runs 14 residues. Deletions cut 0 bases from V and 0 bases from J, with 7 bases between. CDR3 in DNA: TGCGCCAGCAGCTTGGAGACTGCCTCCTACGAGCAGTACTTC. It specifies CASSLETASYEQYF.

The gene calls are TRBV29-1 and TRBJ2-1; a weak D match, TRBD2 (5 bases). Germline values: CDR1 SQVTM, CDR2 ANQGSEA. Trimming took off 7 bases at V and 0 bases at J, with 13 bases between the two ends. The CDR3 is made up of 14 amino acids. The CDR3 here is CSATSTSSYNEQFF. Here the CDR3 DNA reads TGCAGCGCGACCTCCACTAGCTCCTACAATGAGCAGTTCTTC.

CDR3 region: CAISDPDSTYEQYV. In DNA form, the CDR3 reads TGTGCCATCAGTGACCCGGACAGTACCTACGAGCAGTACGTC. The chain couples TRBV10-3 to TRBJ2-7; TRBD1 might be the D (6 bases). Deletions cut 3 bases from V and 2 bases from J, with 11 bases between. The CDR3 spans 14 residues. Looked up from germline, CDR1 is ENHRY and CDR2 is SYGVKD.

This clonotype was recorded at least ten times. V is TRBV5-6 and J is TRBJ2-2; 7 positions agree with TRBD1. After removal of 0 bases from V and 5 bases from J, the junction contained 4 bases not matched to a gene. In germline, CDR1 is SGHDT, CDR2 YYEEEE. The CDR3 contains 15 residues. The CDR3 DNA follows: TGTGCCAGCAGCTTGGTAGACAGGGAGACCGGGGAGCTGTTTTTT. It yields the protein CASSLVDRETGELFF.

This clonotype was seen more than once but under ten times. This sequence joins TRBV18 and TRBJ1-1; no reliable D call. The CDR3 runs to 14 residues. The germline CDR1 and CDR2 sequences are KGHSH and LQKENI. Between the trimmed V and J ends, which lost 3 bases and 4 bases, there was a span of 12 bases. The CDR3 DNA reads TGTGCCAGCTCACCCATAGGGTTTGGCACTGAAGCTTTCTTT. Protein product: CASSPIGFGTEAFF.

This clonotype has just a few counts. This sequence joins TRBV7-9 and TRBJ2-3; weak D call: TRBD1 (5 bases). The CDR3 is made up of 12 amino acids. The V end lost 8 bases, the J end lost 1 base, and 7 bases lay between the germline ends. The germline CDR1 and CDR2 sequences are SEHNR and FQNEAQ (reference sequence). The CDR3 nucleotides are TGTGCCAGCGGGGCCGGCACAGATACGCAGTATTTT. This codes for CASGAGTDTQYF.

There are many counts of this clonotype. The chain is built from TRBV6-2 or TRBV6-3 and TRBJ2-3; 12 positions agree with TRBD2. CDR3 size: 16 residues. Looked up from germline, CDR1 is MNHEY and CDR2 is SVGEGT. Losses at the gene ends were 5 bases for V and 4 bases for J; bases not matched to a gene: 7. The CDR3 protein is CASSPSTSGGADTQYF. The DNA for the CDR3 is TGTGCCAGCAGTCCGTCGACTAGCGGGGGAGCAGATACGCAGTATTTT.

This clonotype was detected ten times or more. CDR3 in amino acids: CASRTDSFQPQHF. CDR3 nucleotides: TGTGCCAGCAGGACCGATTCGTTTCAGCCCCAGCATTTT. V gene TRBV6-2 or TRBV6-3 combines with J gene TRBJ1-5; D is unresolved. The CDR3 has 13 amino acids. Trimming pared 6 bases from V and 6 bases from J, leaving 12 bases between. CDR1 and CDR2 (germline): MNHEY, SVGEGT.

CDR3 amino acids: CASSTLGGWGAGNEQFF. CDR3 in DNA: TGTGCCAGCAGCACGTTAGGGGGCTGGGGGGCTGGCAATGAGCAGTTCTTC. The chain uses TRBV7-6 and TRBJ2-1; D might be TRBD1 (7 bases). The V gene's germline CDR1 is SGHVS and CDR2 FNYEAQ. V shed 5 bases and J shed 6 bases, with 23 bases lying between them. This CDR3 spans 17 amino acids. Full variable domain (missing parts from reference TRBV7-6 and TRBJ2-1): GAGVSQSPRYKVTKRGQDVALRCDPISGHVSLYWYRQALGQGPEFLTYFNYEAQQDKSGLPNDRFSAERPEGSISTLTIQRTEQRDSAMYRCASSTLGGWGAGNEQFFGPGTRLTVL.

The gene calls are TRBV3-1 and TRBJ1-3; D possibly corresponds to TRBD1 (5 bases). CDR1 and CDR2 (germline): LGHDT, YNNKEL (reference sequence). This CDR3 is built from 15 residues. Between the trimmed V and J ends, which lost 4 bases and 2 bases, there was a span of 12 bases. CDR3 residues: CASSLGEGAGNTIYF. CDR3 nucleotides: TGTGCCAGCAGCCTGGGGGAAGGAGCTGGAAACACCATATATTTT. Combining the CDR3 with reference TRBV3-1 and TRBJ1-3 gives the whole variable domain DTAVSQTPKYLVTQMGNDKSIKCEQNLGHDTMYWYKQDSKKFLKIMFSYNNKELIINETVPNRFSPKSPDKAHLNLHINSLELGDSAVYFCASSLGEGAGNTIYFGEGSWLTVV.